This record concerns one TCR beta chain sequence. What it binds is unknown. The data stem from a study of cytomegalovirus exposure and HLA in healthy donors. On the study more broadly: For the approximately 400 genotyped donors, 75% to 90% fell within the Caucasian-associated ancestry cluster.

Germline V lookup: CDR1 SGHNT, CDR2 YYREEE (reference sequence). This CDR3 contains 17 residues. V was pared by 0 bases and J by 6 bases, with 20 bases between. The study ran its PCR with 60 Vbeta and 13 Jbeta primers. Generated by immunoSEQ multiplex PCR, the TCRdb table keeps only in-frame clones and is missing some. The data hold 130,000 or so clones, with 75% observed a single time. Study findings and constraints: Cytomegalovirus association was listed for around 170 TCR beta chains. The records held CMV serostatus as the only immune exposure information. Indistinguishability led to the exclusion of some V segments, TRBV6-2 and TRBV6-3 included.

V usage is TRBV5-4 and J usage is TRBJ2-3; a weak D match, TRBD2 (7 bases). The specimen was PBMCs. The sequence was collected from a man between 35 and 55 years old in good health and CMV-seronegative. The CDR3 nucleotides are TGTGCCAGCAGCTTGGCTCAGAGGGCGGGGGCGCAGGATACGCAGTATTTT. Translating it yields CASSLAQRAGAQDTQYF.